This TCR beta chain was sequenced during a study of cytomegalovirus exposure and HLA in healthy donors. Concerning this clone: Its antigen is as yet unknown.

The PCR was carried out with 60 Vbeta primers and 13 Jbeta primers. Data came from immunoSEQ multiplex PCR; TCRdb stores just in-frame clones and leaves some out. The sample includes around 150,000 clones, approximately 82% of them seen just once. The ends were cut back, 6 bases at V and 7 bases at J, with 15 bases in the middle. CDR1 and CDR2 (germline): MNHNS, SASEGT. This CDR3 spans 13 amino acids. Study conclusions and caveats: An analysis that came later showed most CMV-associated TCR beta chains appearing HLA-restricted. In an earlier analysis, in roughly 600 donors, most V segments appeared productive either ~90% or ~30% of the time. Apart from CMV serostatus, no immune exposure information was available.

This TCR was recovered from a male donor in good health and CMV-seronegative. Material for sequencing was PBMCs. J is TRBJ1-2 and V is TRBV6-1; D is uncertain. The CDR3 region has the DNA TGTGCCAGCAGCAAAAGAGGTGAAGGTGGCTACACCTTC. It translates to CASSKRGEGGYTF.